The next 30 T cell receptor beta chains were all read from a single sample in a study of blood T cell repertoires in COVID-19. The assay was immunoSEQ multiplex PCR, and TCRdb's table has in-frame clones only and misses some. The sample contains 55,000 to 75,000 clones, 86% of which appear only once. The source material was peripheral blood. All receptors derive from a man in his forties or fifties with acute or convalescent COVID-19.

The V call is TRBV10-1, the J call TRBJ2-3, with a tentative D call TRBD2 (6 bases). V was pared by 2 bases and J by 4 bases, with 13 bases between. Per the germline V gene, CDR1 is WNHNN and CDR2 is SYGVQD (reference sequence). The CDR3 contains 15 residues. Here the CDR3 reads CASSEGGRHPDTQYF. The CDR3 coding sequence is TGCGCCAGCAGTGAGGGAGGGAGGCATCCAGATACGCAGTATTTT.

This clone appeared once. CDR3 sequence: CASITGTGGTGELFF. Written as DNA, the CDR3 is TGTGCCAGCATAACCGGGACAGGGGGGACCGGGGAGCTGTTTTTT. This chain uses TRBV25-1 with TRBJ2-2; the match to TRBD1 covers 11 bases. V gave up 7 bases and J gave up 5 bases; unmatched junction bases: 6. This CDR3 spans 15 amino acids. CDR1 is MGHDK and CDR2 is SYGVNS in the germline V gene.

The chain joins TRBV6-1 to TRBJ1-5, with D perhaps matching TRBD1 (5 bases). V dropped 2 bases and J dropped 9 bases, with 17 bases sitting between them. The CDR3 length is 15 residues. Germline lookup yields CDR1 MNHNS and CDR2 SASEGT. The CDR3: CASSEYAGSGGPQHF. The CDR3 DNA reads TGTGCCAGCAGTGAATATGCCGGATCGGGGGGGCCCCAGCATTTT.

CDR3 sequence: CASSPAGVYGYTF. DNA for the CDR3: TGTGCCAGCAGCCCGGCGGGGGTTTATGGCTACACCTTC. The chain couples TRBV5-6 to TRBJ1-2, with a weak D call TRBD1 (5 bases). Trimming pared 4 bases from V and 5 bases from J, leaving 12 bases between. The CDR3 has 13 residues. The V gene's germline CDR1 is SGHDT and CDR2 YYEEEE.

This chain joins TRBV6-6 and TRBJ2-4; D not resolved. The V gene lost 6 bases and the J gene lost 9 bases, with 24 bases spanning the gap. The CDR3 loop spans 16 amino acids. CDR1 and CDR2 from the germline V gene are MNHNY and SVGAGI (reference sequence). This CDR3 is CASSPGFQPLFSIQYF. The CDR3 DNA sequence: TGTGCCAGCAGCCCCGGGTTTCAACCCTTATTTTCCATTCAGTACTTC.

The gene calls are TRBV5-1 and TRBJ1-2, with a possible D match to TRBD1 (5 bases). CDR1 SGHRS and CDR2 YFSETQ come from the germline V gene. The length of the CDR3 is 13 residues. Trimming removed 4 bases at V and 5 bases at J, with 12 bases between. The CDR3 DNA reads as TGCGCCAGCAGCCCTTCCAGGGTGTATGGCTACACCTTC. It encodes CASSPSRVYGYTF.

V is TRBV5-6 and J is TRBJ1-5; D remains unclear. The CDR3 spans 15 residues. Germline V gene sequence: CDR1 SGHDT, CDR2 YYEEEE. Trimming removed 0 bases from V and 9 bases from J, with 16 bases in between. CDR3 in amino acids: CASSLGAGASGPQHF. The CDR3, as DNA: TGTGCCAGCAGCTTGGGAGCCGGAGCTTCGGGGCCCCAGCATTTT.

V usage is TRBV6-5 and J usage is TRBJ1-3; D uncertain. CDR3 size: 14 residues. V was clipped by 0 bases and J by 2 bases, with 5 bases between them. CDR1 is MNHEY, CDR2 SVGAGI, per germline. CDR3 in amino acids: CASSYSGPGNTIYF. As DNA, the CDR3 is TGTGCCAGCAGTTACTCCGGTCCTGGAAACACCATATATTTT.

The rearrangement joins TRBV28 to TRBJ2-1, with 15 bases identical to TRBD2. CDR1 is MDHEN and CDR2 is SYDVKM in the germline V gene. The junction had 12 bases not matched to a gene; V was cut back by 4 bases and J by 8 bases. The CDR3 has 18 residues. The CDR3 is CASSSIWGTSGRTDEQFF. The CDR3 DNA sequence: TGTGCCAGCAGTTCCATATGGGGGACTAGCGGGAGGACAGATGAGCAGTTCTTC.

The CDR3 DNA is TGTGCCAGCTTGGGACAGCTCAATCAGCCCCAGCATTTT. Translating gives CASLGQLNQPQHF. The rearrangement uses TRBV6-5 and TRBJ1-5; TRBD1 aligns across 7 bases. V was pared by 8 bases and J by 3 bases, with 4 bases of the junction left unmatched. The germline gives CDR1 MNHEY, CDR2 SVGAGI. The CDR3 totals 13 residues.

V and J are TRBV20-1 and TRBJ2-7; the match to TRBD2 covers 8 bases. V dropped 4 bases and J dropped 11; count of bases not matched to a gene: 7. This CDR3 is built from 11 residues. Germline loops: CDR1 DFQATT, CDR2 SNEGSKA (reference sequence). CDR3 coding DNA: TGCAGTGCTAAAAGCGGGGGCGAAGAGTACTTC. Its translation: CSAKSGGEEYF.

This clone was counted once. This rearrangement joins TRBV10-3 to TRBJ2-7; perhaps TRBD2 as D (5 bases). The CDR3 is 14 residues long. V lost 10 bases and J lost 0, with 16 bases in between. Germline lookup yields CDR1 ENHRY and CDR2 SYGVKD. CDR3 loop: CATGVASFSYEQYF. CDR3 DNA: TGTGCCACCGGGGTCGCGAGCTTCTCCTACGAGCAGTACTTC.

In nucleotides, the CDR3 is TGTGCCAGTAGTTTCGGCAGGGAATATGGCTACACCTTC. Amino acid sequence: CASSFGREYGYTF. This chain uses TRBV19 with TRBJ1-2, with D possibly being TRBD1 (5 bases). There are 13 residues in the CDR3. Germline lookup yields CDR1 LNHDA and CDR2 SQIVND (reference sequence). Trimming pared 5 bases from V and 5 bases from J, leaving 12 bases between.

This chain joins TRBV10-2 and TRBJ2-7; the D gene is possibly TRBD2 (5 bases). Per germline, CDR1 WSHSY and CDR2 SAAADI. This CDR3 region has 15 residues. Deletions cut 0 bases from V and 0 bases from J, with 9 bases between. The CDR3 here is CASSESGRGSYEQYF. The CDR3 nucleotides read TGCGCCAGCAGTGAGTCCGGACGGGGCTCCTACGAGCAGTACTTC.

The gene calls are TRBV5-4 and TRBJ2-3, with D perhaps TRBD2 (7 bases). Trimming cost V 1 base and J 3 bases, with 12 bases left between them. Germline loops: CDR1 SGHNT, CDR2 YYREEE (reference sequence). The CDR3 has 15 residues. CDR3 protein: CASSLRGGQTDTQYF. The CDR3 DNA is TGTGCCAGCAGCTTGAGGGGGGGGCAGACAGATACGCAGTATTTT. Looking up the rest from reference TRBV5-4 and TRBJ2-3 gives the full variable domain: ETGVTQSPTHLIKTRGQQVTLRCSSQSGHNTVSWYQQALGQGPQFIFQYYREEENGRGNFPPRFSGLQFPNYSSELNVNALELDDSALYLCASSLRGGQTDTQYFGPGTRLTVL.

V gene TRBV7-9 combines with J gene TRBJ1-2; D might be TRBD1 (5 bases). CDR1 and CDR2 (germline): SEHNR, FQNEAQ (reference sequence). V dropped 5 bases and J dropped 3 bases, with 19 bases sitting between them. The CDR3 loop spans 16 amino acids. The CDR3 here is CASSDSRGGKDYGYTF. CDR3 nucleotides: TGTGCCAGCAGCGACTCTCGTGGGGGGAAGGACTATGGCTACACCTTC.

V gene TRBV18 combines with J gene TRBJ1-6; 7 positions match TRBD1. This CDR3 has 13 residues. Germline V gene sequence: CDR1 KGHSH, CDR2 LQKENI. J lost 9 bases, V lost 6 bases, and 5 bases had no gene match. In DNA form, the CDR3 reads TGTGCCAGCTCGTTCGACAGGGTTTCACCCCTCCACTTT. This sequence encodes CASSFDRVSPLHF.

The chain joins TRBV7-9 to TRBJ1-2, with a weak D call TRBD1 (5 bases). Germline V gene sequence: CDR1 SEHNR, CDR2 FQNEAQ (reference sequence). This CDR3 comprises 15 residues. V was cut by 1 base and J by 4 bases, with 13 bases left in between. The CDR3 loop is CASSLEAGGGYGYTF. CDR3 nucleotides: TGTGCCAGCAGCTTAGAGGCGGGGGGAGGCTATGGCTACACCTTC.

This clone is categorized as large. The gene calls are TRBV27 and TRBJ1-2; possible D gene TRBD1, 6 bases. Trimming removed 3 bases at V and 3 bases at J, with 17 bases between. The CDR3 extends over 16 amino acids. Germline CDR1 and CDR2: MNHEY and SMNVEV (reference sequence). The chain's CDR3 is CASSFRNRVRHYGYTF. As DNA, the CDR3 is TGTGCCAGCAGTTTCCGAAACAGGGTTCGTCACTATGGCTACACCTTC.

The chain carries TRBV2 and TRBJ1-5, with D uncertain. There are 13 residues in the CDR3. CDR1 SNHLY and CDR2 FYNNEI come from the germline V gene. The V and J ends lost 3 bases and 7 bases respectively, with 10 bases between them. CDR3 sequence (DNA): TGTGCCAGCAGTGAGTCGGGGAGACAGCCCCAGCATTTT. Residues: CASSESGRQPQHF. The full variable domain, completed using reference TRBV2 and TRBJ1-5, is EPEVTQTPSHQVTQMGQEVILRCVPISNHLYFYWYRQILGQKVEFLVSFYNNEISEKSEIFDDQFSVERPDGSNFTLKIRSTKLEDSAMYFCASSESGRQPQHFGDGTRLSIL.

This chain connects TRBV30 to TRBJ1-4; 9 bases match TRBD1. This CDR3 has 13 amino acids. CDR1 GTSNPN and CDR2 SVGIG come from the germline V gene (reference sequence). With V trimmed by 5 bases and J by 8 bases, 6 bases remained unmatched. CDR3 in amino acids: CAWAQGAGEKLFF. The CDR3 DNA reads TGTGCCTGGGCACAGGGGGCCGGGGAAAAACTGTTTTTT.

The chain uses TRBV9 and TRBJ1-2; 10 bases align to TRBD1. This CDR3 is built from 13 residues. Trimming removed 5 bases from V and 6 bases from J; junction bases left unmatched: 4. CDR1 and CDR2 from the germline V gene are SGDLS and YYNGEE. The CDR3 DNA sequence: TGTGCCAGCAGGGAGACAGGGGGCAATGGCTACACCTTC. This sequence encodes CASRETGGNGYTF.

In regard to this clone: The same CDR3 can be traced to other DNA sequences in this sample. J is TRBJ1-5 and V is TRBV10-3, with 7 bases lining up with TRBD1. Germline assignment: CDR1 ENHRY and CDR2 SYGVKD. The CDR3 has 20 residues. Trimming cost V 6 bases and J 2 bases; bases outside gene matches: 22. CDR3: CAIRAKGGEILPYRNQPQHF. The DNA of the CDR3 is TGTGCCATCAGGGCTAAAGGGGGCGAGATCCTTCCTTATCGCAATCAGCCCCAGCATTTT.

The chain combines TRBV2 with TRBJ1-2; tentatively, D is TRBD1 (6 bases). Germline V gene data show CDR1 as SNHLY and CDR2 as FYNNEI. The CDR3 has 11 residues. Trimming removed 11 bases at V and 8 bases at J, with 15 bases between. CDR3 in DNA: TGTGCCGGACGCACAGGGAGCGGCTACACCTTC. Encoded protein: CAGRTGSGYTF.

The rearrangement joins TRBV21-1 to TRBJ2-7; the table's D call TRBD2 went unverified against the DNA. TRBV21-1 corresponds to a pseudogene. CDR3 length equals 16 residues. CDR3: CASSKGGSGSIFEQYF. The CDR3 DNA is TGTGCCAGCAGCAAAGGGGGTAGCGGGAGTATATTCGAGCAGTACTTC.

J is TRBJ1-1 and V is TRBV30; TRBD1 aligns across 8 bases. The CDR3 sequence is 12 residues long. J was trimmed by 2 bases and V by 5 bases; bases with no gene match: 1. CDR1 is GTSNPN, CDR2 SVGIG, per germline (reference sequence). The DNA for the CDR3 is TGTGCCTGGGGACAGGGTAACACTGAAGCTTTCTTT. It yields the protein CAWGQGNTEAFF. The entire variable domain, with the rest obtained from reference TRBV30 and TRBJ1-1, is as follows: SQTIHQWPATLVQPVGSPLSLECTVEGTSNPNLYWYRQAAGRGLQLLFYSVGIGQISSEVPQNLSASRPQDRQFILSSKKLLLSDSGFYLCAWGQGNTEAFFGQGTRLTVV.

The chain uses TRBV4-1 and TRBJ1-4, with D hard to call. V was shortened by 1 base and J by 8 bases, with 5 bases between the two germline ends. The CDR3 runs 12 residues. The germline V gene has CDR1 MGHRA and CDR2 YSYEKL. CDR3 residues: CASSQGEEKLFF. CDR3 DNA sequence: TGCGCCAGCAGCCAAGGGGAGGAAAAACTGTTTTTT.

The rearrangement uses TRBV5-1 and TRBJ2-5; TRBD1 might be the D (6 bases). From germline, CDR1 is SGHRS and CDR2 YFSETQ. Between the trimmed V and J ends, which lost 0 bases and 4 bases, there was a span of 10 bases. The CDR3 consists of 14 residues. CDR3 amino acids: CASSLDQGLETQYF. For the CDR3, the DNA is TGCGCCAGCAGCTTGGACCAGGGGCTAGAGACCCAGTACTTC.

The chain has TRBV6-5 and TRBJ1-3; TRBD1 matches 7 bases. The junction had 5 bases not matched to a gene; V was cut back by 6 bases and J by 0 bases. The CDR3 has 15 residues. The germline CDR1 and CDR2 sequences are MNHEY and SVGAGI. The CDR3 reads CASRRDRTSGNTIYF. CDR3 DNA sequence: TGTGCCAGCAGAAGGGACAGAACCTCTGGAAACACCATATATTTT.

The rearrangement links TRBV9 to TRBJ2-3; 9 bases align to TRBD1. This CDR3 spans 15 amino acids. The V and J ends lost 0 bases and 3 bases, in that order; junction bases with no gene match: 2. Germline V CDR1 and CDR2: SGDLS, YYNGEE. DNA of the CDR3: TGTGCCAGCAGCGTAGTTGGGACAGGGACAGATACGCAGTATTTT. Translated: CASSVVGTGTDTQYF.